Sequencing of this TCR beta chain was carried out in a study of blood T cell repertoires in COVID-19. Overall study: Samples taken during acute and convalescent COVID-19 were collected in the United States, Italy and Spain. In each case, the material was cDNA or gDNA derived from T cells, B-cell-depleted T cells, or PBMCs.

This table comes from immunoSEQ multiplex PCR, and its TCRdb copy is limited to in-frame clones, with some not included. Of under 200,000 clones in the sample, approximately 88% were seen once. Germline V lookup: CDR1 SGHNT, CDR2 YYREEE (reference sequence). The CDR3 totals 15 residues. To note about this clone: Mismatch with germline at one junction end may stem from a read error.

The source material was peripheral blood. V and J are TRBV5-4 and TRBJ2-5; D ambiguous. The TCR sequence derives from a man aged 18 to 30 with active or convalescent COVID-19. The CDR3 is CACSAGFLYQETQYF. CDR3 coding DNA: TGTGCCTGCAGCGCCGGGTTTCTGTACCAAGAGACCCAGTACTTC.